These 21 T cell receptor beta chains were sequenced from one sample in a study of prognosis after radiotherapy for stage I lung cancer. It was by two-round multiplex PCR that TCR beta CDR3 was amplified from genomic DNA. Each TRBV and TRBJ gene had its own primer in the first PCR round. TCRdb re-analysed the multiplex PCR reads in MiXCR, keeping a single row per CDR3 protein. The sample consists of some 14,000 distinct CDR3 sequences, 50% of them appearing once. The starting material was PBMCs, obtained before or after stereotactic body radiation therapy (not recorded which). These receptors all stem from a donor at least 50 years old with non-small cell lung cancer.

In regard to this clonotype: One end of the junction varies from germline; a read error may be responsible. V gene TRBV6-2 or TRBV6-3 combines with J gene TRBJ2-7; D possibly corresponds to TRBD2 (6 bases). Germline CDR1 MNHEY, CDR2 SVGEGT. This CDR3 is built from 11 residues. CDR3 nucleotide sequence: TGTGCCGGCAGTGAAATTCAGACTAGGGAGTTC. Encoded protein: CAGSEIQTREF.

This clonotype is medium-sized (0.01 to 0.1%) by share. The J gene is TRBJ2-7, the V gene TRBV12-3 or TRBV12-4; 7 positions agree with TRBD1. The CDR3 is made up of 14 amino acids. Trimming at V came to 4 bases and at J to 1 base, leaving 4 bases not matched to a gene. CDR3 sequence (DNA): TGTGCCAGCAGTTGGGGGACAGAGTCCTACGAGCAGTACTTC. It encodes CASSWGTESYEQYF.

This clonotype has just one count. Given a far larger clone just one base away, this is likely a sequencing read error. This chain uses TRBV6-2 or TRBV6-3 with TRBJ2-1, with TRBD1 matching 8 bases. CDR3 length: 15 amino acids. In germline, CDR1 is MNHEY, CDR2 SVGEGT. V lost 5 bases and J lost 7; bases outside the gene matches: 10. The CDR3 sequence is CASSDISGGVNEQFF. The DNA of the CDR3 is TGTGCCAGCAGTGACATCTCAGGGGGCGTAAATGAGCAGTTCTTC.

This clonotype counts as medium-sized. The genes are TRBV12-3 or TRBV12-4 and TRBJ2-2, with 8 positions matching TRBD1. The length of the CDR3 is 15 residues. V was pared by 5 bases and J by 2 bases, with 4 bases of the junction left unmatched. CDR3 residues: CASSPGTGNTGELFF. The CDR3 nucleotides are TGTGCCAGCAGTCCGGGGACAGGTAACACCGGGGAGCTGTTTTTT.

V is TRBV24-1 and J is TRBJ1-5; perhaps TRBD1 as D (5 bases). Deletions cut 3 bases from V and 7 bases from J, with 12 bases between. Germline V CDR1 and CDR2: KGHDR, SFDVKD. The CDR3 extends over 14 amino acids. The CDR3 DNA sequence: TGTGCCACCAGTGATACCCGGGGGGAACAGCCCCAGCATTTT. Its protein product is CATSDTRGEQPQHF.

The chain links TRBV6-2 or TRBV6-3 to TRBJ2-7; perhaps TRBD1 as D (6 bases). V shed 5 bases and J shed 3 bases, with 14 bases lying between them. Germline assignment: CDR1 MNHEY and CDR2 SVGEGT. The CDR3 has 14 amino acids. The CDR3 sequence: CASSVGDTNYEQYF. CDR3 DNA: TGTGCCAGCAGTGTAGGGGACACCAACTACGAGCAGTACTTC.

This chain uses TRBV7-2 with TRBJ1-2; TRBD1 agrees at 9 bases. CDR1 is SGHTA, CDR2 FQGNSA, per germline. V shed 5 bases, J shed 5 bases, and the junction held 3 bases outside the gene matches. The CDR3 has 13 amino acids. In DNA form, the CDR3 reads TGTGCCAGCAGCCCGGGACAGGGATATGGCTACACCTTC. This encodes CASSPGQGYGYTF.

The V and J genes are TRBV6-8 and TRBJ2-6; 8 bases map to TRBD2. The CDR3 spans 15 residues. In germline, CDR1 is MNHGY, CDR2 SAAAGT. V shed 5 bases, J shed 0 bases, and the junction held 0 bases outside the gene matches. CDR3 sequence (DNA): TGTGCCAGCAGTGGGACTAGCTCTGGGGCCAACGTCCTGACTTTC. This sequence encodes CASSGTSSGANVLTF.

This clonotype ranks as medium-sized. The chain uses TRBV12-3 or TRBV12-4 and TRBJ1-5; D remains ambiguous. The V end was cut by 3 bases, the J end by 5 bases, with 14 bases between. The CDR3 totals 15 residues. The CDR3 loop reads CASSFGTANYQPQHF. The CDR3 nucleotides read TGTGCCAGCAGTTTCGGAACAGCGAACTATCAGCCCCAGCATTTT.

This clonotype was observed a few times. A much bigger clone sits one base away, suggesting this may be a read error. The chain carries TRBV5-4 and TRBJ2-7, with TRBD1 matching 10 bases. Per the germline V gene, CDR1 is SGHNT and CDR2 is YYREEE (reference sequence). The CDR3 covers 14 residues. The CDR3 loop reads CAISWGQGNYEQYF. The DNA of the CDR3 is TGTGCCATCAGCTGGGGACAGGGGAACTACGAGCAGTACTTC. Complete variable domain (other parts from reference TRBV5-4 and TRBJ2-7): ETGVTQSPTHLIKTRGQQVTLRCSSQSGHNTVSWYQQALGQGPQFIFQYYREEENGRGNFPPRFSGLQFPNYSSELNVNALELDDSALYLCAISWGQGNYEQYFGPGTRLTVT.

Ten or more counts support this clonotype. The V and J genes are TRBV7-2 and TRBJ2-6, with no clear D. V lost 3 bases and J 1 base, leaving 7 bases between the germline ends. The CDR3 has 15 residues. Germline-derived CDR1 and CDR2 are SGHTA and FQGNSA. The CDR3 nucleotides read TGTGCCAGCAGCTTTAGGGCATCTGGGGCCAACGTCCTGACTTTC. As protein: CASSFRASGANVLTF.

On this clonotype itself: A far larger clone is one base from this, pointing to a likely read error. The chain links TRBV7-9 to TRBJ2-2; 8 bases fit TRBD1. The trim removed 6 bases at V and 6 bases at J, leaving 9 bases unmatched. This CDR3 contains 15 residues. CDR1 and CDR2 (germline): SEHNR, FQNEAQ (reference sequence). CDR3 DNA: TGTGCCAGCAGTGAGGGACAGGTGATTCCCGGGGAGCTGTTTTTT. Translating gives CASSEGQVIPGELFF. Combining the CDR3 with reference TRBV7-9 and TRBJ2-2 gives the whole variable domain DTGVSQNPRHKITKRGQNVTFRCDPISEHNRLYWYRQTLGQGPEFLTYFQNEAQLEKSRLLSDRFSAERPKGSFSTLEIQRTEQGDSAMYLCASSEGQVIPGELFFGEGSRLTVL.

The chain links TRBV5-1 to TRBJ2-2; weak D call: TRBD1 (6 bases). V gave up 5 bases and J gave up 1 base, with 9 bases separating them. The CDR3 runs to 14 residues. Germline V CDR1 and CDR2: SGHRS, YFSETQ. The CDR3: CASSGGRNTGELFF. The CDR3 DNA reads as TGCGCCAGCAGTGGGGGCCGGAACACCGGGGAGCTGTTTTTT. Full variable domain (remainder filled in from reference TRBV5-1 and TRBJ2-2): KAGVTQTPRYLIKTRGQQVTLSCSPISGHRSVSWYQQTPGQGLQFLFEYFSETQRNKGNFPGRFSGRQFSNSRSEMNVSTLELGDSALYLCASSGGRNTGELFFGEGSRLTVL.

The table lists this clonotype with a count of one. V and J are TRBV27 and TRBJ2-6, with a tentative D call TRBD2 (6 bases). The V gene lost 4 bases and the J gene lost 0 bases, with 13 bases spanning the gap. The CDR3 loop spans 17 amino acids. Germline V gene data show CDR1 as MNHEY and CDR2 as SMNVEV (reference sequence). CDR3 sequence (DNA): TGTGCCAGCAGTTCGGACGGGGGAAACTCTGGGGCCAACGTCCTGACTTTC. Protein product: CASSSDGGNSGANVLTF.

The rearrangement uses TRBV6-4 and TRBJ2-2, with 11 nucleotides matching TRBD2. V dropped 6 bases and J dropped 7; count of bases not matched to a gene: 4. Germline V gene data show CDR1 as MRHNA and CDR2 as SNTAGT. CDR3 length: 14 amino acids. The chain's CDR3 is CASSRLAGFGELFF. Written as DNA, the CDR3 is TGTGCCAGCAGCCGACTAGCGGGATTCGGGGAGCTGTTTTTT.

This clonotype was seen ten or more times. The chain uses TRBV5-4 and TRBJ1-3; tentative D call: TRBD1 (5 bases). CDR3 length: 15 residues. Germline assignment: CDR1 SGHNT and CDR2 YYREEE (reference sequence). V shed 3 bases and J shed 0 bases, with 10 bases lying between them. The CDR3 protein is CASSSSGGSGNTIYF. The CDR3 bases are TGTGCCAGCAGCTCTTCCGGGGGCTCTGGAAACACCATATATTTT.

This clonotype was observed once. A single base is all that separates this from a far larger clone, so a read error is likely. V usage is TRBV7-9 and J usage is TRBJ2-1; 11 nucleotides line up with TRBD2. Germline V lookup: CDR1 SEHNR, CDR2 FQNEAQ (reference sequence). V shed 2 bases and J 3 bases; nucleotides not matched to a gene: 9. The CDR3 length is 18 residues. The CDR3 sequence is CASSLWSSGGTGYNEQFF. The CDR3 DNA reads TGTGCCAGCAGCTTATGGTCTAGCGGGGGGACGGGCTACAATGAGCAGTTCTTC.

This clonotype appeared many times. The V call is TRBV5-1, the J call TRBJ2-5; 10 nucleotides line up with TRBD1. V lost 4 bases and J lost 1; bases outside the gene matches: 4. Per germline, CDR1 SGHRS and CDR2 YFSETQ. This CDR3 region has 15 residues. CDR3 coding DNA: TGCGCCAGCAGCCCGGGACAGGGGTCCCAAGAGACCCAGTACTTC. Translated: CASSPGQGSQETQYF.

The chain uses TRBV3-1 and TRBJ2-5, with a possible D match to TRBD2 (6 bases). The CDR3 runs 15 residues. Germline V lookup: CDR1 LGHDT, CDR2 YNNKEL (reference sequence). Between the trimmed V and J ends, which lost 0 bases and 4 bases, there was a span of 12 bases. This CDR3 is CASSQDGGFGETQYF. Here the CDR3 DNA reads TGTGCCAGCAGCCAAGACGGGGGATTCGGAGAGACCCAGTACTTC.

With respect to this clonotype: At one boundary the junction diverges from the germline segment, which might be a read error. V gene TRBV4-2 combines with J gene TRBJ2-7; possibly TRBD1 for D (6 bases). The CDR3 covers 15 residues. The germline gives CDR1 LGHNA, CDR2 YNFKEQ. The CDR3 DNA reads as TGTGCCAACAGCCAATATTTACAGGGCGGCTACGAGCAGTACTTC. Its protein is CANSQYLQGGYEQYF.

This clonotype was counted at least ten times. This chain links TRBV5-1 with TRBJ1-1; tentative D call: TRBD1 (5 bases). Between the trimmed V and J ends, which lost 0 bases and 10 bases, there was a span of 13 bases. Per germline, CDR1 SGHRS and CDR2 YFSETQ. The CDR3 contains 13 residues. Here the CDR3 reads CASSLESPGGAFF. The CDR3 coding sequence is TGCGCCAGCAGCTTGGAGTCACCGGGGGGAGCTTTCTTT.